Sequencing of this T cell receptor (beta chain) was carried out in a study of control samples from healthy donors and cancer patients. This CDR3 comprises 18 residues. The V end was cut by 4 bases, the J end by 4 bases, with 26 bases between. Germline CDR1 is SGHNT and CDR2 is YYREEE (reference sequence). Only in-frame clones appear in the TCRdb table, and some are missing; sequencing was by immunoSEQ multiplex PCR. The sample records fewer than 120,000 clones, roughly 90% being singletons. V and J are TRBV5-4 and TRBJ1-2; D perhaps matches TRBD1 (5 bases). This clonotype was obtained from a woman aged 55-70 years with lung cancer. The sequenced sample was PBMCs. The CDR3 DNA reads as TGTGCCAGCAGCCCATTGGGTACAGGCCGCTTGGCATTCTATGGCTACACCTTC. Translation gives CASSPLGTGRLAFYGYTF.